This T cell receptor (beta chain) was identified in a study of cytomegalovirus exposure and HLA in healthy donors (dated by TCRdb to about 2017). Study-level background: An earlier analysis of 587 of the donors reported approximately 280 Gb of sequence data and 95 million to 130 million unique TCR beta sequences obtained from about 180 million T cells. About 310 gigabases of sequencing data and 78 million or so unique TCR sequences were included in an early release covering roughly 600 HLA-typed donors. Of the approximately 400 genotyped donors, over 65% fell in the genetic ancestry cluster associated with self-reported Caucasian donors. The study was designed to test whether signatures of past pathogen exposure could be identified by cataloging public T cell receptors. The study profiled the T cell repertoires of more than 500 subjects by immunosequencing and related them to cytomegalovirus serostatus. In addition to the first cohort of roughly 670 subjects, a separate validation cohort of 120 different subjects was used. The study combined high-throughput TCR immunosequencing, statistical association of individual TCRs with disease status, and machine learning to predict cytomegalovirus infection status. In a later analysis, previously published TCR beta repertoires from 666 donors were re-analyzed and high-resolution HLA genotyping was added so that TCR occurrence patterns could be studied. The later analysis used no new phenotypic data to find candidate immune exposures, relying instead on TCR beta sequences and their occurrence across donors. An earlier analysis of about 620 of the donors applied high-throughput TCR beta sequencing to assess whether each TCR beta V gene segment acted as functional or pseudogenic. Alongside the repertoire data, information on donor age, sex, ethnicity and CMV serostatus was compiled. Genome-wide SNP genotypes for about 65% of the roughly 700 donors were used in a later genetic analysis, which treated that subset as a discovery cohort. All discovery cohort repertoires had been generated using a single sequencing platform. Class I and class II HLA loci were covered by the typing at four-digit resolution. Typing coverage differed by locus: A, B, C, DRB1 and DQB1 were typed in about 629-640 donors, DQA1 in around 500, DPA1 in 600 to 610, and DPB1 in about 450. Four to six DR-DQ haplotypes were handled as single units for association and clustering, since linkage in the cohort was strong. Among roughly 400 genotyped donors of the cohort, an average of around 250,000 unique TCR beta nucleotide sequences was sequenced per donor, of which 15% to 20% were non-productive.

The cohort comprised around 690 healthy bone marrow donors. All cohort members were sampled while nominally healthy, although unrecorded immune exposures were likely present. Of the 666 cohort members, some 270 had positive CMV serostatus and 350 to 450 had negative CMV serostatus, and CMV serostatus was not recorded for the donor. Each donor provided a peripheral blood sample, and peripheral blood mononuclear cells were used for TCR beta sequencing. Genomic DNA extraction from the blood cell samples was performed with the Qiagen DNeasy Blood Extraction Kit. CDR1 and CDR2 are read off the germline V gene as KGHSH and LQKENI. V is shortened by 8 bases, J by 6 bases, and the region joining them spans 16 bases. The CDR3 spans 14 residues, from the cysteine through the phenylalanine. Kept here is only the CDR3 DNA, which spans 42 bases and is read in frame from base 1. Overall study outcomes, separate from this receptor: Because counts were too low, roughly 18 rarely observed V segments, including chromosome 9 orphons, were left out of the earlier analysis of 587 of the donors. Presence/absence analyses assumed roughly uniform sequencing depth across donors, an assumption that may not hold. While some public TCRs were present in many individuals, most TCR sequences turned up only very rarely across donors. A total of fewer than 200 TCR beta chains were listed by the study as associated with cytomegalovirus. Compared with equally common non-associated chains, HLA-associated TCR beta chains in a later analysis were more clonally expanded and had lower generation probabilities. A further reported finding was that TCR beta sequences accurately predicted the HLA-A and HLA-B alleles for most subjects in the first cohort. In a later analysis, several top co-occurrence clusters were reported to appear linked to parvovirus B19, influenza, CMV and Epstein-Barr virus. A cluster of highly shared sequence variants was judged likely to represent a technical artifact of the sequencing pipeline. A later genetic analysis associated a missense DCLRE1C variant with V-gene and J-gene trimming of TCR beta chains, and an independent cohort replicated the association. Correlated functional status among segregating V segments might be attributable to linkage disequilibrium, but an unknown experimental factor could not be ruled out. According to a later analysis, TCR association rates differed among HLA loci, with DRB1 alleles showing the most associated TCRs and HLA-C alleles showing the fewest. Cytomegalovirus status was reported to be diagnosed by the classifier with high specificity and sensitivity in both the original and validation cohorts. The only immune exposure information available for the cohort was CMV serostatus. An earlier analysis of some 590 of the donors showed that most TCR beta V segments appeared in productive rearrangements either about 90% or about 30% of the time, which broadly matched IMGT annotations. Most CMV-associated TCR beta chains appeared to be HLA-restricted in a later analysis, and the HLA associations seemed to be driven largely by CMV exposure. This cohort had only TCR beta chains sequenced, and the lack of alpha or paired-chain data limited which features could be detected. Specific HLA alleles were associated with over 15,000 TCR beta sequences at a false discovery rate of 0.05 in a later analysis. When HLA alleles, especially DR and DQ, strongly co-occurred, attributing TCR associations to individual alleles was difficult. The 87-base-pair reads could not distinguish some IMGT-functional V segments, including TRBV6-2 and TRBV6-3, so those segments were excluded. A few of the identified cytomegalovirus-associated TCR beta chains were confirmed in vitro to be specific for cytomegalovirus antigens. Compared with the roughly 710-donor mean, donors in an Asian-associated ancestry cluster had fewer N-insertions in productive TCRs, according to a later genetic analysis. According to the authors, the approach could potentially be generalized to other disease states and immunological phenotypes. Because HLA typing was unavailable for some donors at each locus, only the typed subset was used in association tests.

Receptor amplification or capture employed the immunoSEQ multiplex PCR assay. The multiplex PCR relied on a mix of 60 forward primers for TCR Vbeta segments and 13 reverse primers for TCR Jbeta segments. A multiplex PCR assay on genomic DNA amplified the CDR3 region of rearranged TCR beta genes. The Illumina HiSeq System was used to sequence the amplified TCR beta libraries as 87-base-pair reads. In the source study's methods: In a later analysis, some 80 million unique TCR beta chains were counted across the 500 to 700 repertoires, and roughly 11 million of these chains were shared by at least two donors. To remove PCR and sequencing errors, raw reads were error-corrected and collapsed into unique sequences using a nearest-neighbor algorithm that merged closely related sequences. Alignment of CDR3 sequences to IMGT reference sequences was used to assign V, D and J gene segments. For a sequence to be retained, at least a six-nucleotide match to both a V gene segment and a J gene segment was required. A rearrangement was called productive if the CDR3 had no stop codons and remained in frame with V and J, and every other rearrangement was called non-productive. CDR3 was defined by IMGT convention, running from the second conserved V-encoded cysteine to the conserved J-encoded phenylalanine. The earlier analysis of about 610 of the donors excluded sequences that lacked an unambiguous match to a single V gene segment. In an earlier analysis of about 590 of the donors, a V segment was called functional when productive rearrangements were above 56.7%, and segregating when the standard deviation between donors exceeded 5%. A statistical classification framework was built for diagnosing cytomegalovirus status from the catalog of TCR beta chain sequences. In a later analysis, TCR nucleotide sequences were compared against IMGT/GENE-DB human TR gene sequences so that V and J genes could be assigned. A later analysis assigned CDR3 sequences and most-parsimonious VDJ recombination scenarios with the TCRdist pipeline. A later analysis defined each TCR beta chain by its CDR3 amino acid sequence plus V-gene family, and excluded reads lacking a unique V-gene family. In a later analysis, 450 to 600 highly shared, low-generation-probability nucleotide sequences were removed to address suspected cross-contamination and a sequencing artifact. For each public chain, a later analysis derived a clonal expansion index from normalized ranks of inferred template counts within each repertoire. Generation probabilities in a later analysis came from a VDJ recombination model fitted to out-of-frame rearrangements, and those results were checked against IGoR. In a later analysis, TCR-TCR, TCR-HLA and TCR-CMV co-occurrence was scored with hypergeometric tests, and a repertoire-size bias correction was applied to TCR pairs. To estimate false discovery rates, a later analysis permuted the HLA or CMV assignments 20 times. In a later analysis, co-occurring TCRs were grouped with DBSCAN, and TCRdist sequence similarity was added when clustering was performed within HLA-allele-positive subsets. Co-occurrence clustering excluded repertoires with fewer than 30,000 or more than 120,000 public chains, plus five with anomalous nucleotide sharing. The source is immuneACCESS, and TCRdb retained only in-frame sequences with V and J called. Part of the clones is not carried over; for the studies checked, unresolved V genes explain less than half of this, and the remainder is unexplained. From that table come the V and J calls and clone size; the DNA was used to work out D and trimming. This sample has approximately 140,000 clones in its table, and about four fifths of those were observed once. The biggest ten clones account for about 3.5% of the sample.

Regarding this clone: The specificity of this receptor is unknown. Base-call qualities are not available, and no considerably larger clone is one nucleotide away.

The chain uses TRBV18 and TRBJ1-4; the D segment could be TRBD1, given 6 matching bases. The source of this sequence is a human donor in good health. The source material was PBMCs. The CDR3 region reads CASTKGGPDEKLFF. The nucleotide sequence reads as follows: TGTGCCAGCACCAAGGGGGGGCCGGATGAAAAACTGTTTTTT.